Reported below is one T cell receptor (beta chain). These data originate in a study of blood T cell repertoires in COVID-19. The overall study: Sites in the United States, Italy and Spain provided acute and convalescent COVID-19 samples. T cells, B-cell-depleted T cells, or PBMCs provided the cDNA or gDNA that served as material.

Per the original methods: By means of reference gene primer amplification, nucleated cell counts were estimated. Sequencing used immunoSEQ multiplex PCR; TCRdb keeps in-frame clones, though not all of them. V and J calls and clone size come straight from that table; D and trimming were deduced from the DNA. Among about 170,000 clones listed, roughly 90% were seen once. CDR1 is SGHTA and CDR2 is FQGNSA in the germline V gene. The CDR3 length is 17 residues. Losses at the gene ends were 2 bases for V and 4 bases for J; bases not matched to a gene: 7. The rearrangement links TRBV7-2 to TRBJ2-2; 10 bases line up with TRBD2. This receptor was obtained from a man aged 25-45 years with COVID-19, enrolled during active disease. The specimen was peripheral blood. The CDR3 sequence is CASSLRRTSGGTGELFF. The DNA for the CDR3 is TGTGCCAGCAGCTTAAGACGGACTAGCGGCGGCACCGGGGAGCTGTTTTTT.